The subject of this entry is one T cell receptor (beta chain). The target antigen is unknown. This sample was taken from a study of T cell responses to AZD1222 COVID-19 vaccine. Study-wide findings and caveats: Just six people given AZD1222 tested seropositive at baseline.

V shed 5 bases, J shed 3 bases, and the junction held 4 bases outside the gene matches. The CDR3 covers 14 residues. In germline, CDR1 is MNHEY, CDR2 SVGAGI. Measured with immunoSEQ multiplex PCR; TCRdb has only the in-frame clones, and not every one. The sample lists nearly 80,000 clones, over 75% occurring once. The sample in question was peripheral blood, obtained on day 0 of AZD1222 vaccination. The chain has TRBV6-5 and TRBJ1-5; 7 bases fit TRBD1. This TCR was sampled from an adult in good health. CDR3 coding DNA: TGTGCCAGCAGTCTACAGGGGTACAATCAGCCCCAGCATTTT. Translating gives CASSLQGYNQPQHF.